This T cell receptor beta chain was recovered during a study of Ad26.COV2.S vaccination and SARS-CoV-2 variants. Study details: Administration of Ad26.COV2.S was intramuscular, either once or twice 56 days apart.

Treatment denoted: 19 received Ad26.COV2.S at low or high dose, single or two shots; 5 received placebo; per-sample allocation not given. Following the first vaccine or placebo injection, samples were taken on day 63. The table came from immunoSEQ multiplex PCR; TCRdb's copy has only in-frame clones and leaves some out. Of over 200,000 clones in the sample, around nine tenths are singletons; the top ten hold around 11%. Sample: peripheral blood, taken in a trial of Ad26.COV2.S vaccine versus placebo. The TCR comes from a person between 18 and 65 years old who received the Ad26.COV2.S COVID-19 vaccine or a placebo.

The CDR3 spells CASSYLKETQYF. As DNA, the CDR3 is TGTGCCAGCAGTTACCTAAAAGAGACCCAGTACTTC. V usage is TRBV6-2 or TRBV6-3 and J usage is TRBJ2-5; D is unclear. CDR1 and CDR2 (germline): MNHEY, SVGEGT. V was cut by 2 bases and J by 3 bases, with 4 bases left in between. This CDR3 has 12 residues.